Below are 22 T cell receptor beta chains sequenced from a single sample in a study of blood T cell repertoires in COVID-19. Assay: immunoSEQ multiplex PCR; the TCRdb copy retains only in-frame clones and omits some. Here the sample spans about 150,000 clones, more than 70% being singletons. Specimen: peripheral blood. These TCRs come from a man aged 55 to 70 with active or convalescent COVID-19.

This clone was seen only once. This sequence joins TRBV5-8 and TRBJ1-1, with TRBD1 identical over 10 bases. Germline CDR1 is SGHTS and CDR2 is YDEGEE. Trimming took 4 bases from V and 1 from J; bases not matched to a gene: 4. The CDR3 is 15 residues long. This CDR3 is CASSTWDRGNTEAFF. CDR3 bases: TGTGCCAGCAGCACCTGGGACAGGGGGAACACTGAAGCTTTCTTT.

The CDR3 reads CASSLDFRGSDTQYF. DNA for the CDR3: TGCGCCAGCAGCTTGGACTTCAGGGGATCCGATACGCAGTATTTT. This chain uses TRBV5-1 with TRBJ2-3; a possible D gene is TRBD1 (6 bases). From germline, CDR1 is SGHRS and CDR2 YFSETQ. The CDR3 is made up of 15 amino acids. V was pared by 0 bases and J by 6 bases, with 14 bases between.

This sequence joins TRBV6-5 and TRBJ2-7, with TRBD2 identical over 11 bases. After removal of 6 bases from V and 4 bases from J, the junction contained 8 bases not matched to a gene. The CDR3 spans 15 residues. Germline CDR1 MNHEY, CDR2 SVGAGI. For the CDR3, the DNA is TGTGCCAGCAGAAGACCGGGACTAGCGGATTACGAGCAGTACTTC. The encoded protein is CASRRPGLADYEQYF.

The V gene is TRBV3-1 (or the pseudogene TRBV3-2), the J gene TRBJ1-2; weak D call: TRBD1 (6 bases). The germline gives CDR1 LGHDT, CDR2 YNNKEL (reference sequence). The CDR3 covers 15 residues. V shed 3 bases and J shed 5 bases, with 16 bases lying between them. CDR3 residues: CASSQPRRRGYGYTF. The CDR3 nucleotides read TGTGCCAGCAGCCAGCCAAGGCGAAGGGGGTATGGCTACACCTTC.

The genes are TRBV4-2 and TRBJ2-7; D possibly corresponds to TRBD2 (6 bases). The germline gives CDR1 LGHNA, CDR2 YNFKEQ. The CDR3 sequence is 16 residues long. Trimming cost V 0 bases and J 5 bases, with 17 bases left between them. Here the CDR3 reads CASSQDPGEASHEQYF. CDR3 sequence (DNA): TGTGCCAGCAGCCAAGACCCGGGGGAGGCCAGTCACGAGCAGTACTTC.

This clone was seen once. The rearrangement links TRBV7-9 to TRBJ2-1, with 10 bases identical to TRBD2. The CDR3 is 18 residues long. Germline loops: CDR1 SEHNR, CDR2 FQNEAQ (reference sequence). After removal of 0 bases from V and 3 bases from J, the junction contained 8 bases not matched to a gene. The CDR3, as DNA: TGTGCCAGCAGCTTAGCCCGGGGAGGGACTAGCGACTACAATGAGCAGTTCTTC. As protein: CASSLARGGTSDYNEQFF.

The chain carries TRBV7-9 and TRBJ1-1, with a possible D match to TRBD1 (5 bases). Looked up from germline, CDR1 is SEHNR and CDR2 is FQNEAQ (reference sequence). With 10 bases removed from V and 0 bases from J, the gap between germline ends came to 15 bases. This CDR3 region has 14 residues. For the CDR3, the DNA is TGTGCCACCCAAGGTCGGGGGGTGAACACTGAAGCTTTCTTT. This gives the protein CATQGRGVNTEAFF.

This clone was seen once. V usage is TRBV5-1 and J usage is TRBJ2-7; TRBD2 matches 9 bases. This CDR3 has 16 residues. V shed 0 bases, J shed 4 bases, and the junction held 8 bases outside the gene matches. CDR1 and CDR2 (germline): SGHRS, YFSETQ. The CDR3 sequence: CASSLAGGTSSYEQYF. The CDR3 DNA is TGCGCCAGCAGCTTGGCAGGTGGGACTAGCAGTTACGAGCAGTACTTC.

The rearrangement joins TRBV5-4 to TRBJ1-4, with 7 bases aligning to TRBD1. V shed 4 bases, J shed 8 bases, and the junction held 8 bases outside the gene matches. The V gene's germline CDR1 is SGHNT and CDR2 YYREEE (reference sequence). This CDR3 contains 14 residues. The CDR3 sequence is CASSPGRGGEKLFF. The DNA for the CDR3 is TGTGCCAGCAGCCCGGGCCGAGGGGGCGAAAAACTGTTTTTT.

Here the CDR3 DNA reads TGTGCCAGCAGCCAACGACGAGGGGGTAGCGGGAGCTCCTACGAGCAGTACTTC. Encoded protein: CASSQRRGGSGSSYEQYF. This chain connects TRBV3-1 (or the pseudogene TRBV3-2) to TRBJ2-7; 9 nucleotides match TRBD2. The V and J ends lost 2 bases and 0 bases, in that order; junction bases with no gene match: 11. There are 18 residues in the CDR3. Per germline, CDR1 LGHDT and CDR2 YNNKEL (reference sequence).

The gene calls are TRBV12-3 or TRBV12-4 and TRBJ1-1; 7 bases match TRBD1. Trimming at V came to 6 bases and at J to 10 bases, leaving 8 bases not matched to a gene. The CDR3 consists of 12 residues. The CDR3 DNA reads as TGTGCCAGCAGGATATCAACAGGGGCAGCTTTCTTT. Its translation: CASRISTGAAFF.

The chain is built from TRBV6-5 and TRBJ2-7, with a weak D call TRBD1 (5 bases). CDR3 length: 14 amino acids. V was trimmed by 4 bases and J by 2 bases, leaving 12 bases between them. CDR1 and CDR2 from the germline V gene are MNHEY and SVGAGI. The CDR3 region is CASSFPGNPYEQYF. As DNA, the CDR3 is TGTGCCAGCAGTTTCCCAGGGAATCCCTACGAGCAGTACTTC.

V usage is TRBV5-6 and J usage is TRBJ2-1, with 14 positions matching TRBD2. The germline V gene encodes CDR1 SGHDT and CDR2 YYEEEE. The CDR3 spans 17 residues. The junction had 10 bases not matched to a gene; V was cut back by 5 bases and J by 6 bases. The CDR3 protein is CASSQVIGTSGSNEQFF. CDR3 DNA: TGTGCCAGCAGTCAGGTAATCGGGACTAGCGGGAGCAATGAGCAGTTCTTC.

This clone has just a few counts. The chain couples TRBV10-1 to TRBJ1-2; D unclear. V was clipped by 0 bases and J by 1 base, with 9 bases between them. Germline loops: CDR1 WNHNN, CDR2 SYGVQD (reference sequence). The CDR3 is 15 residues long. The CDR3 spells CASSESFRFNYGYTF. In nucleotides, the CDR3 is TGCGCCAGCAGTGAGTCGTTTAGATTTAACTATGGCTACACCTTC.

This clone was counted once. This chain joins TRBV5-5 and TRBJ2-7; 11 nucleotides align to TRBD2. The V segment lost 0 bases and the J segment 0 bases; nucleotides outside the gene matches: 11. The CDR3 is 19 residues long. CDR1 SGHKS and CDR2 YYEKEE come from the germline V gene (reference sequence). For the CDR3, the DNA is TGTGCCAGCAGCTTGGAAGTGAGGCTAGCGGGAGGAAGCTCCTACGAGCAGTACTTC. It encodes CASSLEVRLAGGSSYEQYF. Using reference TRBV5-5 and TRBJ2-7 for the parts outside the CDR3, the full variable domain is DAGVTQSPTHLIKTRGQQVTLRCSPISGHKSVSWYQQVLGQGPQFIFQYYEKEERGRGNFPDRFSARQFPNYSSELNVNALLLGDSALYLCASSLEVRLAGGSSYEQYFGPGTRLTVT.

The J gene is TRBJ1-1, the V gene TRBV11-2, with D perhaps matching TRBD1 (6 bases). The CDR3 sequence is 14 residues long. V was cut by 7 bases and J by 1 base, with 13 bases left in between. Germline values: CDR1 SGHAT, CDR2 FQNNGV. CDR3 region: CASNTGTQNTEAFF. CDR3 DNA sequence: TGTGCCAGCAACACCGGGACACAGAACACTGAAGCTTTCTTT.

The V and J genes are TRBV14 and TRBJ2-2, with TRBD2 matching 14 bases. The V gene end was trimmed by 4 bases and the J gene end by 7 bases; junction bases not matched to a gene: 26. This CDR3 spans 23 amino acids. Per the germline V gene, CDR1 is SGHDN and CDR2 is FVKESK. CDR3 amino acids: CASSPIPLDGTSGSQKWDGELFF. Here the CDR3 DNA reads TGTGCCAGCAGCCCCATCCCCTTAGACGGGACTAGCGGGAGTCAGAAGTGGGACGGGGAGCTGTTTTTT.

The chain joins TRBV7-3 to TRBJ2-2, with 7 bases lining up with TRBD2. CDR3 size: 15 residues. Germline CDR1 and CDR2: SGHTA and FQGTGA. The V segment lost 3 bases and the J segment 6 bases; nucleotides outside the gene matches: 7. This CDR3 is CASSFKGGSPGELFF. In DNA form, the CDR3 reads TGTGCCAGCAGCTTTAAAGGCGGGAGCCCCGGGGAGCTGTTTTTT.

The chain uses TRBV28 and TRBJ1-2, with D perhaps matching TRBD1 (5 bases). CDR3 length equals 14 residues. The V and J ends lost 5 bases and 0 bases respectively, with 10 bases between them. CDR1 is MDHEN, CDR2 SYDVKM, per germline. CDR3 sequence: CASSIRQSNYGYTF. The CDR3 DNA reads as TGTGCCAGCAGTATTCGACAGTCTAACTATGGCTACACCTTC.

The chain joins TRBV6-5 to TRBJ1-2; D is perhaps TRBD1 (6 bases). The CDR3 is 13 amino acids. Germline values: CDR1 MNHEY, CDR2 SVGAGI. Trimming removed 8 bases from V and 4 bases from J, with 14 bases in between. CDR3 in amino acids: CASLRGGFYGYTF. Here the CDR3 DNA reads TGTGCCAGCCTAAGGGGGGGGTTCTATGGCTACACCTTC.

The chain joins TRBV24-1 to TRBJ1-1; tentative D call: TRBD1 (5 bases). Deletions cut 3 bases from V and 6 bases from J, with 7 bases between. CDR1 KGHDR and CDR2 SFDVKD come from the germline V gene. This CDR3 spans 12 amino acids. The CDR3 loop reads CATSDQGPEAFF. CDR3 DNA sequence: TGTGCCACCAGTGATCAGGGCCCTGAAGCTTTCTTT.

The chain joins TRBV27 to TRBJ1-1; 11 bases are shared with TRBD1. V shed 6 bases and J 4 bases; nucleotides not matched to a gene: 10. The CDR3 is 16 amino acids. Germline V lookup: CDR1 MNHEY, CDR2 SMNVEV (reference sequence). Here the CDR3 reads CASRLLTGTGGTEAFF. The CDR3 DNA reads as TGTGCCAGCAGACTTCTTACCGGGACAGGGGGCACTGAAGCTTTCTTT.